This record concerns one T cell receptor (beta chain) sequence. Its cognate antigen is unknown. Sequenced by immunoSEQ multiplex PCR; TCRdb stores in-frame clones only, minus some. The sample includes about 130,000 clones, just over 90% seen only once; the top ten take 6.9%. Germline lookup yields CDR1 SGHTA and CDR2 FQGTGA. This CDR3 has 15 residues. V shed 5 bases, J shed 4 bases, and the junction held 7 bases outside the gene matches. The record originates from a study of T cell responses to AZD1222 COVID-19 vaccine. Study-wide results and limits: Within unmutated variant regions lay the reported targets of nearly half of spike-specific TCRs. Clonal diversity may have been underestimated, and the donors were mostly white British, with more females than males.

The V gene is TRBV7-3, the J gene TRBJ2-7; 11 bases are a match to TRBD1. The specimen was peripheral blood, collected on day 0 of AZD1222 vaccination. This receptor was taken from an adult in good health. The CDR3 loop is CASSQGTGGVYEQYF. The CDR3 nucleotides are TGTGCCAGCAGCCAAGGGACAGGGGGTGTGTACGAGCAGTACTTC. Drawing the rest from reference TRBV7-3 and TRBJ2-7, the complete variable domain is GAGVSQTPSNKVTEKGKYVELRCDPISGHTALYWYRQSLGQGPEFLIYFQGTGAADDSGLPNDRFFAVRPEGSVSTLKIQRTERGDSAVYLCASSQGTGGVYEQYFGPGTRLTVT.